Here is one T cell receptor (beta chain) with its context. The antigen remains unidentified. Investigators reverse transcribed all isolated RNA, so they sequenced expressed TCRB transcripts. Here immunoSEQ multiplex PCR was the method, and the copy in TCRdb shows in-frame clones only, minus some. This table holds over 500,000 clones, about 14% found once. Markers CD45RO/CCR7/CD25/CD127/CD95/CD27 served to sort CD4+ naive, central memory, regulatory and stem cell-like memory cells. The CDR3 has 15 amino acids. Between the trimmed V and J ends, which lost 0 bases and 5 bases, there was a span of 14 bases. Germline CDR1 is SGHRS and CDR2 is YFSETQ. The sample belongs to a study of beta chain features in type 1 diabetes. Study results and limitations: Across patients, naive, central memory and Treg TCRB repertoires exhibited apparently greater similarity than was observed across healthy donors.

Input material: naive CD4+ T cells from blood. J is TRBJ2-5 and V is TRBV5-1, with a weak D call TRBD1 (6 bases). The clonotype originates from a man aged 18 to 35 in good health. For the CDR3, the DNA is TGCGCCAGCAGCTTGGATACAGGGTGGAGTGAGACCCAGTACTTC. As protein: CASSLDTGWSETQYF.